A selection of T cell receptor beta chains follows, all from one sample in a study of immune heterogeneity within non-small cell lung tumors. One entry per CDR3 protein results from TCRdb running MiXCR on the multiplex PCR reads. Of about 22,000 distinct CDR3 sequences in the sample, under 35% were seen once. Specimen: lung tumor tissue. The receptor set was obtained from a man aged 40-55 years with non-small cell lung cancer. Each CDR3 is given with its conserved first and last residue. D genes are given only for firm matches. Size is omitted from some rows. Given values are once, few, many or a class for expanded clones.

CDR3aa,CDR3nt,v_gene,j_gene,d_gene,abundance
CASRPTGVNEAFF,TGTGCCAGCAGACCGACAGGGGTCAATGAAGCTTTCTTT,TRBV6-1,TRBJ1-1,TRBD1,once
CASSRRTSGGQDEQYF,TGTGCCAGCAGTCGAAGGACTAGCGGGGGTCAGGACGAGCAGTACTTC,TRBV9,TRBJ2-7,TRBD2,few
CASSLPGANEKLFF,TGTGCCAGCAGTTTACCGGGGGCTAATGAAAAACTGTTTTTT,TRBV28,TRBJ1-4,.,.
CASSYTGTNGYTF,TGTGCCAGCAGCTACACAGGGACCAATGGCTACACCTTC,TRBV7-9,TRBJ1-2,.,many
CSAPTGDYGYTF,TGCAGTGCTCCAACAGGAGACTATGGCTACACCTTC,TRBV20-1,TRBJ1-2,.,many
CASSLQGKTYEQYF,TGTGCCAGCAGTTTGCAGGGCAAGACCTACGAGCAGTACTTC,TRBV12-3/TRBV12-4,TRBJ2-7,.,medium-sized
CASSRQGVSHEQYF,TGTGCCAGCAGCCGACAGGGGGTTAGCCACGAGCAGTACTTC,TRBV12-3/TRBV12-4,TRBJ2-7,TRBD1,many
CASSFGDLMVQFF,TGTGCCAGCAGCTTCGGGGACTTAATGGTGCAGTTCTTC,TRBV7-2,TRBJ2-1,.,.
CASSIRTSPDTQYF,TGCGCCAGCAGCATAAGGACTAGCCCCGATACGCAGTATTTT,TRBV5-1,TRBJ2-3,TRBD2,few
CASSLGQRGTEAFF,TGTGCCAGCAGCCTGGGACAGCGAGGCACTGAAGCTTTCTTT,TRBV12-3/TRBV12-4,TRBJ1-1,TRBD1,medium-sized
CASSPEIIGGHTGELFF,TGTGCCAGCAGCCCCGAAATTATCGGGGGTCATACCGGGGAGCTGTTTTTT,TRBV5-8,TRBJ2-2,.,many
CASSLRPSYGSYNEQFF,TGTGCCAGCAGCTTACGTCCGTCCTACGGCTCCTACAATGAGCAGTTCTTC,TRBV7-9,TRBJ2-1,.,.
CASSIDIQGRTEAFF,TGTGCCAGTAGTATAGATATTCAGGGTCGAACTGAAGCTTTCTTT,TRBV19,TRBJ1-1,.,.
CASSDYIGTSGRKNEQFF,TGTGCCAGCAGTGATTACATCGGGACTAGCGGGAGGAAGAATGAGCAGTTCTTC,TRBV27,TRBJ2-1,TRBD2,.
CAISRENTEAFF,TGTGCCATCAGTAGAGAGAACACTGAAGCTTTCTTT,TRBV10-3,TRBJ1-1,.,few